This T cell receptor (beta chain) was found in a study of shared clonotypes between healthy human individuals (TCRdb year 2020). Regarding the research as a whole: Three men and a couple of women, aged 18 to 49 years, made up the cohort. For each donor, CD4 naive and CD4 memory were each run on three plates, CD8 naive on two plates, and CD8 memory on one plate. To estimate repertoire size and how much clonotype sharing occurs between individuals, the study deeply sequenced the blood TCR repertoires of a handful of healthy adults. Different laboratories and diverse techniques were used to prepare libraries and sequence TCR repertoires, to increase sequencing depth and limit assay-specific biases. Leukapheresis yielded between about 0.94 and 8.9 billion PBMCs per donor.

Broader findings and caveats from the paper: Because the study included a small number of donors, the genetic and exposure-history diversity represented was limited. Across a handful of donors, approximately 5% of naive CD4, roughly 3.5% of naive CD8, roughly 2.2% of memory CD4, and about 0.44% of memory CD8 clonotypes were shared. Even with the large sequencing depth, rarefaction of the sorted-subset datasets indicated that sequencing was incomplete. Larger estimated clonotype richness was generally found for naive subsets than for memory subsets. Only blood was sampled, and tissue TCR repertoires likely differ from those in blood. Pairwise subsampling led to the expectation that sequencing depth would affect the degree of clonotype sharing among donors. Compared with non-shared clonotypes, the clonotypes found in all four sorted-subset donors had higher generation probabilities.

The germline V end is reduced by 6 bases and the J end by 5 bases; junction bases left unmatched: 6. CDR1 and CDR2 are drawn from the germline V gene (reference sequence): PRHDT, FYEKMQ. Including the terminal cysteine and phenylalanine, the CDR3 comprises 13 residues. Only the CDR3 DNA stays, 39 bases, in frame from base 1. CD8 naive samples were CD45RO-negative cells positively selected for CCR7, giving a CD45RA+CCR7+ population that excluded TemRA cells. Healthy HIV-negative adults with no recently reported acute infections or vaccinations were included as donors. Every donor was a Caucasian adult living in Nashville, Tennessee, USA. Blood was obtained by leukapheresis, after which PBMCs were separated by Ficoll-Histopaque density gradient centrifugation and cryopreserved in liquid nitrogen vapor phase. Purity and quantity of every magnetically sorted T cell population were checked by analytical flow cytometry. Genomic DNA was isolated from each sorted fraction and quantified by UV absorbance on a Nanodrop 2000c.

Using the deep immunoSEQ assay, TCR CDR3 regions were amplified from genomic DNA by multiplex PCR. For each cell subset, the extracted genomic DNA was distributed evenly across all wells of several immunoSEQ 96-well plates, and each plate served as one replicate. Each replicate PCR for sorted subsets received around 200 ng genomic DNA, equal to 28,000 or so T cell genomes. The purified libraries were quantified using a Qubit 3.0 fluorometer, sized with a Bioanalyzer 2100, and then quantified again using the KAPA Library Quantification kit. Every immunoSEQ 96-well plate was sequenced on a dedicated single-read 150-cycle Illumina NextSeq 550 flow cell. The paper's data handling went like this. Because the immunoSEQ output held only junctional sequences and lacked quality scores, the filtering could not match the filtering applied to full-length reads. Sequences were annotated with PyIR, a Python wrapper for IgBLAST v1.9, and V/J genes and CDR3 were assigned using IMGT germline references. Reads were filtered out if the reads had weak V/J assignments (E-value above 1e-6), no CDR3, stop codons, out-of-frame junctions, or ambiguous translated residues. A V3J clonotype was defined by an identical inferred V gene, J gene, and CDR3 amino acid sequence. The percentage overlap between two repertoires was calculated by dividing the number of shared unique clonotypes by the size of the smaller repertoire. Three approaches were used to assess repertoire richness: RTK rarefaction, the Chao1 estimator, and Recon v2.1 estimates of unobserved clonotypes. Generation probabilities were computed with OLGA for all TCRbeta clonotypes obtained by the gDNA method from a few donors. This immuneACCESS table, as held by TCRdb, lists in-frame sequences with V and J called but not all clones. Of the missing ones, under half trace to an unresolved V gene in checked studies; the others have no known cause. The DNA was the basis for D and trimming; V, J and clone size are from that table. Here the sample has approximately 590,000 clones; 95% to 96% occur a single time. About 0.11% of the sample comes from the top ten.

Worth noting for this clone: Its cognate antigen has yet to be identified. No much larger clonotype is one base removed from it; base qualities were not supplied.

The TCR sequence derives from a woman in her twenties or thirties in good health. The material sequenced was naive CD8+ T cells sorted from blood. Taken with the paper, the label for cell subset or site translates to: CD45RA+CCR7+. The sequence is built from TRBV13 and TRBJ2-5, with 7 junctional bases fitting TRBD1. This receptor carries the CDR3 CASRGGAPETQYF. The DNA sequence is TGTGCCAGCAGAGGGGGCGCCCCGGAGACCCAGTACTTC.